This T cell receptor (beta chain) was recorded in a study of T-cell reconstitution after alpha-beta-depleted transplantation in children. Study-level findings and limits: It was reported that alpha-beta T cells came from several hundred expanded graft clones (about two months after transplant).

The CDR3 runs to 17 residues. Between the trimmed V and J ends, which lost 1 base and 0 bases, there was a span of 16 bases. CDR1 is SGHRS, CDR2 YFSETQ, per germline. Unique molecular identifiers were used to barcode this TCRbeta library. TCRdb processed the PCR reads anew with MiXCR; each CDR3 protein has one entry. The table has approximately 97,000 distinct CDR3 sequences, around 6% seen once. This clonotype was seen at least ten times. Its antigen is unknown. The sequence derives from a female patient under 10 years old who had a stem cell transplant for Fanconi anemia, so the T cells may come from the graft donor. The chain recombines TRBV5-1 with TRBJ2-5; D is possibly TRBD1 or TRBD2 (6 bases each). Sequencing was performed on PBMCs, mostly from graft donor cells, taken 60 days after TCRalphabeta/CD19-depleted stem cell transplant. CDR3 nucleotides: TGCGCCAGCAGCTTGCCCACAGGGAGGAGGGACCAAGAGACCCAGTACTTC. Amino acid sequence: CASSLPTGRRDQETQYF.